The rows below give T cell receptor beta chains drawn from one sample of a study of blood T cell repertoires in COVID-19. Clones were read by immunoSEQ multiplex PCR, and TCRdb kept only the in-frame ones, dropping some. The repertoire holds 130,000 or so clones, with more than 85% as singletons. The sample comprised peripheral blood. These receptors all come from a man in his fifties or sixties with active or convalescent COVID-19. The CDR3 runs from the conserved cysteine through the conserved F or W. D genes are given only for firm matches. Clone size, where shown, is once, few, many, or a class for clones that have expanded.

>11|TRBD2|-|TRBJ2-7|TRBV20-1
CSAFRGGEQYF
TGCAGTGCCTTCCGGGGGGGCGAGCAGTACTTC
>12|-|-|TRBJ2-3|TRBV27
CASSSEGRTQYF
TGTGCCAGCAGTTCGGAGGGACGGACGCAGTATTTT
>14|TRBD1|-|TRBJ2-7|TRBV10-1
CSDNVRTGGYEQYF
TGCTCGGACAATGTCCGGACAGGGGGCTACGAGCAGTACTTC
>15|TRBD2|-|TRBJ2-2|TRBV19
CASSKGRAGSGELFF
TGTGCCAGTAGCAAAGGGAGGGCGGGTTCCGGGGAGCTGTTTTTT
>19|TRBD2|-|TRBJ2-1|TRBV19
CASSISMASGVGGNNEQFF
TGTGCCAGTAGTATTTCCATGGCTAGCGGGGTAGGGGGTAACAATGAGCAGTTCTTC
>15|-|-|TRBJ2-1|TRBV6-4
CASSPEMVSYNEQFF
TGTGCCAGCAGTCCGGAGATGGTATCCTACAATGAGCAGTTCTTC
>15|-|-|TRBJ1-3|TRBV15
CATSRDAGAGNTIYF
TGTGCCACCAGCAGAGATGCAGGGGCTGGAAACACCATATATTTT
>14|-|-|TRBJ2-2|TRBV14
CASRTGRETGELFF
TGTGCCAGCAGAACTGGCCGGGAAACCGGGGAGCTGTTTTTT
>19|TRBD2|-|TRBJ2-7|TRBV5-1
CASSLPEGLAGPTRYEQYF
TGCGCCAGCAGCTTGCCAGAGGGACTAGCGGGACCAACCCGCTACGAGCAGTACTTC
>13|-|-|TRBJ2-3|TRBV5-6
CASSLLRTDTQYF
TGTGCCAGCAGCTTGCTTCGGACAGATACGCAGTATTTT
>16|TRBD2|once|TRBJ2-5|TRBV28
CASSVPSGSPGETQYF
TGTGCCAGCAGTGTCCCTAGCGGGAGCCCCGGGGAGACCCAGTACTTC
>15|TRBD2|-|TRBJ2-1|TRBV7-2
CASSLPSGGLDEQFF
TGTGCCAGCAGCTTACCCAGCGGGGGTTTAGATGAGCAGTTCTTC
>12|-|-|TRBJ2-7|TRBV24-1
CATSEGPWEQYF
TGTGCCACCAGTGAGGGCCCTTGGGAGCAGTACTTC
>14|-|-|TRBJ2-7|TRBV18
CASSPRGEDYEQYF
TGTGCCAGCTCACCAAGAGGAGAGGACTACGAGCAGTACTTC
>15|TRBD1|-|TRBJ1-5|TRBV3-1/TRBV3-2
CASSRGQGNHQPQHF
TGTGCCAGCAGCAGGGGACAGGGAAACCATCAGCCCCAGCATTTT
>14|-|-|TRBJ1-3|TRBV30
CAWSGAASGNTIYF
TGTGCCTGGAGTGGGGCAGCCTCTGGAAACACCATATATTTT
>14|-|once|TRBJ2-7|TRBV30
CAWSVLPKSLEQYF
TGTGCCTGGAGTGTACTTCCAAAGAGCCTCGAGCAGTACTTC
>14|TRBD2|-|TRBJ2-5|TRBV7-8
CASRRQGLPETQYF
TGTGCCAGCAGACGCCAGGGACTACCAGAGACCCAGTACTTC
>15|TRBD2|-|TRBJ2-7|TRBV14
CASSQRTSGRGEQYF
TGTGCCAGCAGCCAGAGGACTAGCGGGAGGGGCGAGCAGTACTTC